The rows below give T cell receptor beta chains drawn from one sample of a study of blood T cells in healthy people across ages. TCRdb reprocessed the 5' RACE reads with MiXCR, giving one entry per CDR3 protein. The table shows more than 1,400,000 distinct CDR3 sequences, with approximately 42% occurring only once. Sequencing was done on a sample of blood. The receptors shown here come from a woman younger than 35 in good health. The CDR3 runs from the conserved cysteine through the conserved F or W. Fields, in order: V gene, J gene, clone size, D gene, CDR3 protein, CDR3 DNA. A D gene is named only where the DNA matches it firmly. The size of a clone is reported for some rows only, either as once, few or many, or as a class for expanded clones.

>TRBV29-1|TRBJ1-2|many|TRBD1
CSVEDRQRGQGNYGYTF
TGCAGCGTTGAAGATCGGCAAAGGGGACAGGGGAACTATGGCTACACCTTC
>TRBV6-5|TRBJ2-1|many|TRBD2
CASSYSPRLAGDEQFF
TGTGCCAGCAGTTACTCACCTAGACTAGCGGGGGATGAGCAGTTCTTC
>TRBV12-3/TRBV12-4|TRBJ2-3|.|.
CASRASRTDTQYF
TGTGCCAGCAGGGCCTCTAGAACAGATACGCAGTATTTT
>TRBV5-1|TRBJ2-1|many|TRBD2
CASSSGTSGLEQFF
TGCGCCAGCAGCTCGGGGACTAGCGGGCTTGAGCAGTTCTTC
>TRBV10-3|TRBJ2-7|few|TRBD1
CAISGGTGGYEQYF
TGTGCCATCAGTGGTGGGACAGGGGGATACGAGCAGTACTTC
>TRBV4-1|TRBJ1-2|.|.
CASSQMGGYGYTF
TGCGCCAGCAGCCAGATGGGGGGCTATGGCTACACCTTC
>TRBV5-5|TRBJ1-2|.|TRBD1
CASSRVGTDNYGYTF
TGTGCCAGCAGCCGTGTCGGGACAGATAACTATGGCTACACCTTC
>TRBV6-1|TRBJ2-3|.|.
CASSGAYRGSEATDTQYF
TGTGCCAGCAGTGGGGCGTATAGGGGTAGCGAAGCCACAGATACGCAGTATTTT
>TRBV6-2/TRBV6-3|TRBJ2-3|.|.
CASNPTRGLTDTQYF
TGTGCCAGCAACCCCACTAGGGGCCTCACAGATACGCAGTATTTT
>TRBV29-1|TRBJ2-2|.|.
CSVYPDKNTGELFF
TGCAGCGTATACCCCGATAAGAACACCGGGGAGCTGTTTTTT
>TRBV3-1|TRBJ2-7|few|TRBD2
CASSRSSGGTYEQYF
TGTGCCAGCAGCAGAAGTAGCGGGGGGACCTACGAGCAGTACTTC
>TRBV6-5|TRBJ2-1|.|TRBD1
CASKDREEQFF
TGTGCCAGCAAAGACAGGGAAGAGCAGTTCTTC
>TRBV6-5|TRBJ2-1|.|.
CASSYSTGLGHNEQFF
TGTGCCAGCAGTTACTCGACGGGGCTCGGGCACAATGAGCAGTTCTTC
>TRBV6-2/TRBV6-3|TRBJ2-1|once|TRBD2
CASMEGGRDNEQFF
TGTGCCAGCATGGAGGGAGGGCGGGACAATGAGCAGTTCTTC
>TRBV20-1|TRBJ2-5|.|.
CSATEVKETQYF
TGCAGTGCCACGGAGGTAAAAGAGACCCAGTACTTC
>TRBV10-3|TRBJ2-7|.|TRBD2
CAIRPGTSGTQYF
TGTGCCATCAGGCCGGGGACTAGCGGGACGCAGTACTTC
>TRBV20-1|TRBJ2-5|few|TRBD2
CSARDSKRGEETQYF
TGCAGTGCTAGAGATAGCAAGCGGGGGGAAGAGACCCAGTACTTC
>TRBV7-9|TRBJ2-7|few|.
CASSLRGGVLYEQYF
TGTGCCAGCAGCTTAAGGGGCGGAGTACTCTACGAGCAGTACTTC
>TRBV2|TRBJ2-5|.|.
CASAMEEGVGEETQYF
TGTGCCAGCGCTATGGAGGAAGGGGTGGGGGAAGAGACCCAGTACTTC
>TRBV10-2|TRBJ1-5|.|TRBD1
CASREPGQGATGPQHF
TGCGCCAGCAGGGAACCGGGACAGGGGGCTACCGGTCCCCAGCATTTT
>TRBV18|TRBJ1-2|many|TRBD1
CASSPPGQNYGYTF
TGTGCCAGCAGTCCCCCGGGACAGAACTATGGCTACACCTTC
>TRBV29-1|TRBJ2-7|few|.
CSVETAGTSYEQYF
TGCAGCGTTGAAACTGCGGGAACCTCCTACGAGCAGTACTTC
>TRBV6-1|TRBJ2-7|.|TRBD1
CASDQDRVHEQYF
TGTGCCAGCGACCAGGACAGGGTCCACGAGCAGTACTTC
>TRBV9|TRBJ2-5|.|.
CASSAGPIGIQYF
TGTGCCAGCAGCGCAGGCCCCATAGGGATACAGTACTTC
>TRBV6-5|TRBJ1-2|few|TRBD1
CASSYSAAGGRYGYTF
TGTGCCAGCAGTTACTCTGCGGCAGGGGGCCGCTATGGCTACACCTTC
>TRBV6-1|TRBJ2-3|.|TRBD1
CASSPRAGGVFGTDTQYF
TGTGCCAGCTCCCCCAGGGCAGGGGGAGTATTTGGCACAGATACGCAGTATTTT
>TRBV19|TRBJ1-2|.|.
CAIALGNYGYTF
TGTGCCATCGCACTGGGGAACTATGGCTACACCTTC
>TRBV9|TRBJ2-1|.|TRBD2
CASSSHGGSGGFGNEQFF
TGTGCCAGCAGCTCGCACGGGGGTAGCGGGGGATTCGGGAATGAGCAGTTCTTC
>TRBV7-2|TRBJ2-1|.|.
CASSGATSPEQFF
TGTGCCAGCAGCGGAGCAACTAGCCCTGAGCAGTTCTTC